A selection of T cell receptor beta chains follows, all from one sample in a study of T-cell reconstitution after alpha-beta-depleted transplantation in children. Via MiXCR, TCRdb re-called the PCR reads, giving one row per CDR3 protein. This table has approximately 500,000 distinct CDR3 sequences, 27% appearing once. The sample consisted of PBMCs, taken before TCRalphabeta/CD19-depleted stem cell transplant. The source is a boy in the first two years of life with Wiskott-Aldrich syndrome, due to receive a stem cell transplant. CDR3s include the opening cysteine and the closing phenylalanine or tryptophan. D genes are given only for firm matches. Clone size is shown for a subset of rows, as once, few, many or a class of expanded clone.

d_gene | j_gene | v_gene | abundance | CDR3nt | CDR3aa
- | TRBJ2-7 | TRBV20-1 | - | TGCAGTGCCCCACACTACCGTACCTACGAGCAGTACTTC | CSAPHYRTYEQYF
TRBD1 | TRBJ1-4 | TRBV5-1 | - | TGCGCCAGCACCCAGGGGGCTTCTAATGAAAAACTGTTTTTT | CASTQGASNEKLFF
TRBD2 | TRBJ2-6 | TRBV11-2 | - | TGTGCCAGCAGCTTAGAGTCTAGGTTGAAGACTAGCGGGCGCGGAAGCTCTGGGGCCAACGTCCTGACTTTC | CASSLESRLKTSGRGSSGANVLTF
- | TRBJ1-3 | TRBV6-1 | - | TGTGCCATCAAGGTCGCGGCGGGAAACACCATATATTTT | CAIKVAAGNTIYF
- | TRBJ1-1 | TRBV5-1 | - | TGCGCCAGCAGCTCTGGACACCTGAACACTGAAGCTTTCTTT | CASSSGHLNTEAFF
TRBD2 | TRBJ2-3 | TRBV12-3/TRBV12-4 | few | TGTGCCAGCAGCCGGACTAGCGGGAGTGTGGGTAGTACAGATACGCAGTATTTT | CASSRTSGSVGSTDTQYF
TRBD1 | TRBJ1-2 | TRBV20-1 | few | TGCAGTGCCTCCCAGGGGGCGGGTGGCTACACCTTC | CSASQGAGGYTF
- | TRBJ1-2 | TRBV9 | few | TGTGCCAGCAGCCCCTCCTGGACCGTTAACTATGGCTACACCTTC | CASSPSWTVNYGYTF
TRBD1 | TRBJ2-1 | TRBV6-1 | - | TGTGCCAGCAGTCGGATGCGACAGGGGGCTTTAGGGGAGCAGTTCTTC | CASSRMRQGALGEQFF
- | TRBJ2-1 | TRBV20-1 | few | TGCAGTGCCCAGGGTTATGCTTTTTACAATGAGCAGTTCTTC | CSAQGYAFYNEQFF
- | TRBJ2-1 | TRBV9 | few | TGTGCCAGCAGCCCCCGTGTCTCCTACAATGAGCAGTTCTTC | CASSPRVSYNEQFF
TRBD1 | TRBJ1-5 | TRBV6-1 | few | TGTGCCATCAGGGCGCGAACAGGGGGCAATCAGCCCCAGCATTTT | CAIRARTGGNQPQHF
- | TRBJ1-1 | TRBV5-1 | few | TGCGCCAGCAGCTCCCGACTGGGGAACACTGAAGCTTTCTTT | CASSSRLGNTEAFF
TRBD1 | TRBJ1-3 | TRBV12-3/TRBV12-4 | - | TGTGCCAGCAGTTTACAGGGGGCCTTGTCCACCATATATTTT | CASSLQGALSTIYF
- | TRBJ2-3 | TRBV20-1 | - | TGCAGTGCTAGGGCGCTACGCACAGATACGCAGTATTTT | CSARALRTDTQYF
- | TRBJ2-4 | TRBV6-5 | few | TGTGCCAGCAGTTACTCGATACTTGGCATTCAGTACTTC | CASSYSILGIQYF
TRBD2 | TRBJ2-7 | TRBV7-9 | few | TGTGCCAGCAGCCTGGCCAGCGGGAGGGTCAACGAGCAGTACTTC | CASSLASGRVNEQYF
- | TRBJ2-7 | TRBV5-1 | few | TGCGCCAGCAGCTTAGAACCGGGGCCAGGGCTGTACGAGCAGTACTTC | CASSLEPGPGLYEQYF
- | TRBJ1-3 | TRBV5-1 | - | TGCGCCAGCAGCCCCGCAATCTCTGGAAACACCATATATTTT | CASSPAISGNTIYF
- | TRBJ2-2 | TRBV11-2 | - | TGTGCCAGCAGCTTAGAGCAGGTCACCGGGGAGCTGTTTTTT | CASSLEQVTGELFF
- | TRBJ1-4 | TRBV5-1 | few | TGCGCCAGCAGCTTGGCCGCGGGGCAAACTAATGAAAAACTGTTTTTT | CASSLAAGQTNEKLFF
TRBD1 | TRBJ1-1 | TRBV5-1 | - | TGCGCCAGCAGCCCGGGACAGAAGGAAGCTTTCTTT | CASSPGQKEAFF
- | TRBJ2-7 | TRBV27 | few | TGTGCCAGCAGTGCGAGGCGGGAAGGGCTCGAGCAGTACTTC | CASSARREGLEQYF
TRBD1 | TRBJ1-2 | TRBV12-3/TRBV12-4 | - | TGTGCCAGCAGTTTCAGGGGGCTTGAAGGCTACACCTTC | CASSFRGLEGYTF
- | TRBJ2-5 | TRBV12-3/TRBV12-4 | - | TGTGCCAGCAGTAGAACTTGGTACCAAGAGACCCAGTACTTC | CASSRTWYQETQYF
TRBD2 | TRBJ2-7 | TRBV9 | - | TGTGCCAGCAGCGTACTATCACTAGCGGGAGCCCGGTCCTACGAGCAGTACTTC | CASSVLSLAGARSYEQYF
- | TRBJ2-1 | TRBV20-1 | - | TGCAGTGCTAGGGAGGGCCATTACAATGAGCAGTTCTTC | CSAREGHYNEQFF
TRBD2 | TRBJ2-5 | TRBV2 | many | TGTGCCAGCAGTGTCGGCGGGAGGGCCTGGGAGACCCAGTACTTC | CASSVGGRAWETQYF
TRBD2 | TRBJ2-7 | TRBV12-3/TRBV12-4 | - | TGTGCCAGCATCAACTCGGGACTAGCGGCAAAGGAGCAGTACTTC | CASINSGLAAKEQYF
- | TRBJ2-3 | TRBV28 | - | TGTGCCAGCAGTTCGGACAGAACGCAGTATTTT | CASSSDRTQYF
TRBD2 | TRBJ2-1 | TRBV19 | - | TGTGCCAGTACGGGTACTAGCGGTGCCAATGAGCAGTTCTTC | CASTGTSGANEQFF
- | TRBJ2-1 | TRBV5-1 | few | TGCGCCAGCAGCTTGTTAAGGGTCAGTGAGCAGTTCTTC | CASSLLRVSEQFF
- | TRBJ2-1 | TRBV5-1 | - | TGCGCCAGCAGCTTAGAGGACACCTACTACAATGAGCAGTTCTTC | CASSLEDTYYNEQFF
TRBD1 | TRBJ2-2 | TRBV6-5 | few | TGTGCCAGCAGTTACTCGGGGACAGCGGACACCGGGGAGCTGTTTTTT | CASSYSGTADTGELFF
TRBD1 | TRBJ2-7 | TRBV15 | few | TGTGCCACCAGCATTAGACAGGGGGCAAGCGAGCAGTACTTC | CATSIRQGASEQYF
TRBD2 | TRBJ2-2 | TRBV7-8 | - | TGTGCCAGCAGCCCCCGGACTAGCGGATATTACACCGGGGAGCTGTTTTTT | CASSPRTSGYYTGELFF
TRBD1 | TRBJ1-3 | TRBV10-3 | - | TGTGCCATCAAGGGATCAACGAGTAGGGGAACAGGGGCCTCTGGAAACACCATATATTTT | CAIKGSTSRGTGASGNTIYF
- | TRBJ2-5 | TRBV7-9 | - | TGTGCCAGCAGCTTAGCGCAAACAGGGTGGGGAGAGACCCAGTACTTC | CASSLAQTGWGETQYF
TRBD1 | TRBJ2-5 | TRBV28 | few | TGTGCCATTCGGGGACAGGGGTTCGGAGAGACCCAGTACTTC | CAIRGQGFGETQYF
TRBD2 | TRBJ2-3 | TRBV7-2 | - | TGTGCCAGCAGCTTACCGGTTAGCGGGGCCGCTAGCACAGATACGCATTATTTT | CASSLPVSGAASTDTHYF
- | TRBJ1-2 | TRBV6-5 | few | TGTGCCAGCAGTTACAGAGGGTATGGCTACACCTTC | CASSYRGYGYTF
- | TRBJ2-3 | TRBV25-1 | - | TGTGCCAGCCGTCGGAGCGGACCTAGCACAGATACGCAGTATTTT | CASRRSGPSTDTQYF
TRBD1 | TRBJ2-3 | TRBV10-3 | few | TGTGCCATCAGTGAGTCGACAGGGGATGTGGCAGATACGCAGTATTTT | CAISESTGDVADTQYF
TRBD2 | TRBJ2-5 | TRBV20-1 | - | TGCAGTGCTAGATCCTGGGGACTAGCGGAGACCCAGTACTTC | CSARSWGLAETQYF
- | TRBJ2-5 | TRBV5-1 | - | TGCGCCTCCCGGGAGCAGGCCTTCGGGGAGACCCAGTACTTC | CASREQAFGETQYF
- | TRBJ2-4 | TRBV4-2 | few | TGTGCCAGCAGCCAAGAGAGTCAGGGGAGTGCCAAAAACATTCAGTACTTC | CASSQESQGSAKNIQYF
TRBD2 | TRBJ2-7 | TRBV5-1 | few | TGCGCCAGCAGCTCCGGGACTAGCGCCATGCCGTCCTACGAGCAGTACTTC | CASSSGTSAMPSYEQYF
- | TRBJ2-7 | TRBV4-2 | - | TGTGCCAGCAGCCCGTTGACCGGGACCTCCTACGAGCAGTACTTC | CASSPLTGTSYEQYF
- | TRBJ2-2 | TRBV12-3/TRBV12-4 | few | TGTGCCAGCAGACTAGGAAGCACCGGGGAGCTGTTTTTT | CASRLGSTGELFF
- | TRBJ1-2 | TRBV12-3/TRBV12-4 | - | TGTGCCAGCAGTTCGGCCGGGGCCCTCTATGGCTACACCTTC | CASSSAGALYGYTF